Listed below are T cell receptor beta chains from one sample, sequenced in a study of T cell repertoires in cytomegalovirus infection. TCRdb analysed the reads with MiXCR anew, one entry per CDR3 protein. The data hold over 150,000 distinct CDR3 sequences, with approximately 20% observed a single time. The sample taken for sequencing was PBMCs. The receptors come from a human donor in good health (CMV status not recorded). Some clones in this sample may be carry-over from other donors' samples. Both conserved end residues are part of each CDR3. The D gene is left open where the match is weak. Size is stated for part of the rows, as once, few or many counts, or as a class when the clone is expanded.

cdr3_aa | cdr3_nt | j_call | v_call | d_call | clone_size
CASSPTVGTYEQYF | TGTGCCAGCAGCCCTACAGTGGGGACCTACGAGCAGTACTTC | TRBJ2-7 | TRBV7-3 | NA | NA
CASSLGGQTSGYTF | TGTGCCAGCAGCTTAGGGGGGCAGACTTCTGGCTACACCTTC | TRBJ1-2 | TRBV7-9 | NA | NA
CASSRTDRDWKTQYF | TGTGCCAGTAGCCGGACCGACAGGGACTGGAAGACCCAGTACTTC | TRBJ2-5 | TRBV19 | NA | few
CASSRMNTGELFF | TGTGCCAGCAGTAGGATGAACACCGGGGAGCTGTTTTTT | TRBJ2-2 | TRBV6-5 | NA | NA
CASSLARRAIGEYEQYF | TGTGCCAGCAGCTTAGCGAGGAGGGCCATAGGGGAATACGAGCAGTACTTC | TRBJ2-7 | TRBV7-8 | NA | many
CSVTSGGTGELFF | TGCAGCGTTACTAGCGGGGGTACCGGGGAGCTGTTTTTT | TRBJ2-2 | TRBV29-1 | TRBD2 | NA
CASSERRMNTEAFF | TGTGCCAGCAGTGAAAGGAGAATGAACACTGAAGCTTTCTTT | TRBJ1-1 | TRBV2 | NA | few
CASSIPGRGGQPQHF | TGTGCCAGTAGTATCCCCGGCAGGGGTGGTCAGCCCCAGCATTTT | TRBJ1-5 | TRBV19 | NA | many
CASSLVAIPSYEQYF | TGCGCCAGCAGCTTGGTGGCCATTCCCTCCTACGAGCAGTACTTC | TRBJ2-7 | TRBV5-1 | NA | once
CASSQVGPPQHF | TGTGCCAGCAGTCAAGTTGGGCCACCCCAGCATTTT | TRBJ1-5 | TRBV7-2 | NA | many
CAISESRSTGPTEAFF | TGTGCCATCAGTGAGTCGCGATCAACAGGGCCCACTGAAGCTTTCTTT | TRBJ1-1 | TRBV10-3 | NA | few
CASSPQGSGGTGTQYF | TGTGCCAGCAGCCCACAAGGCAGCGGGGGGACTGGGACCCAGTACTTC | TRBJ2-5 | TRBV7-2 | TRBD2 | many
CASSGPGTGSYEQYF | TGTGCCAGCAGCGGTCCCGGGACGGGATCCTACGAGCAGTACTTC | TRBJ2-7 | TRBV7-2 | NA | many
CASSEALRGSNEQFF | TGTGCCAGCAGTGAAGCGCTAAGGGGCTCCAATGAGCAGTTCTTC | TRBJ2-1 | TRBV2 | NA | many
CASLRSSYNEQFF | TGTGCCAGTTTGAGGAGCTCCTACAATGAGCAGTTCTTC | TRBJ2-1 | TRBV6-2/TRBV6-3 | NA | NA
CASSRTSGVGEQFF | TGTGCCAGCAGTAGAACTAGCGGGGTGGGGGAGCAGTTCTTC | TRBJ2-1 | TRBV6-5 | TRBD2 | NA
CASSLGTNYEQYF | TGTGCCAGCAGCCTCGGGACCAACTACGAGCAGTACTTC | TRBJ2-7 | TRBV7-8 | NA | many
CASSVAAGVREAFF | TGTGCCAGCAGCGTAGCCGCGGGAGTGAGAGAAGCTTTCTTT | TRBJ1-1 | TRBV9 | NA | NA
CASRDSGNQPQHF | TGTGCCAGCAGGGACTCGGGTAATCAGCCCCAGCATTTT | TRBJ1-5 | TRBV12-3/TRBV12-4 | NA | NA
CASSPPRGATSNTGELFF | TGTGCCAGTAGTCCGCCCCGGGGGGCGACCTCGAACACCGGGGAGCTGTTTTTT | TRBJ2-2 | TRBV19 | NA | NA
CASTLGAQNTGELFF | TGTGCCAGCACTCTGGGGGCACAGAACACCGGGGAGCTGTTTTTT | TRBJ2-2 | TRBV2 | NA | few
CASSSGLIYEQYF | TGTGCCAGCAGTTCGGGACTAATCTACGAGCAGTACTTC | TRBJ2-7 | TRBV2 | TRBD2 | NA
CASSFSGYYNSPLHF | TGTGCCAGCAGCTTTTCGGGGTACTATAATTCACCCCTCCACTTT | TRBJ1-6 | TRBV7-2 | NA | NA
CSARDQETQYF | TGCAGTGCTAGGGACCAAGAGACCCAGTACTTC | TRBJ2-5 | TRBV20-1 | NA | few
CASSADSTNSYEQYF | TGTGCCAGCAGCGCAGACTCTACCAATTCCTACGAGCAGTACTTC | TRBJ2-7 | TRBV5-4 | NA | many
CASSRGDKALHF | TGTGCCAGCAGCCGGGGGGACAAGGCCCTCCACTTT | TRBJ1-6 | TRBV12-3/TRBV12-4 | NA | many
CASSQVGPGAAEQYF | TGTGCCAGCAGCCAAGTGGGACCAGGAGCCGCCGAGCAGTACTTC | TRBJ2-7 | TRBV3-1 | NA | few
CSVVEESGIQYF | TGCAGCGTTGTGGAGGAGTCAGGCATTCAGTACTTC | TRBJ2-4 | TRBV29-1 | NA | NA
CASSLARGDSHNSPLHF | TGTGCCAGCAGCTTAGCTCGGGGGGACAGTCATAATTCACCCCTCCACTTT | TRBJ1-6 | TRBV7-8 | TRBD1 | many
CASSLLGVPGGSFNEQFF | TGTGCCAGCAGTTTATTAGGAGTTCCAGGGGGCAGTTTCAATGAGCAGTTCTTC | TRBJ2-1 | TRBV7-9 | TRBD1 | few
CASSLEVGGETQYF | TGCGCCAGCAGCTTGGAGGTCGGGGGTGAGACCCAGTACTTC | TRBJ2-5 | TRBV5-1 | NA | NA
CASSWERYASGELFF | TGTGCCAGCAGCTGGGAAAGATACGCCAGCGGGGAGCTGTTTTTT | TRBJ2-2 | TRBV11-1 | NA | many
CSVDSRGNTEAFF | TGCAGCGTTGACTCCCGGGGGAACACTGAAGCTTTCTTT | TRBJ1-1 | TRBV29-1 | NA | NA
CASRLRGGTDTFTDTQYF | TGTGCCAGCCGACTGCGCGGGGGGACCGACACATTCACAGATACGCAGTATTTT | TRBJ2-3 | TRBV5-8 | TRBD2 | few
CASSPARNYGYTF | TGTGCCAGCAGCCCGGCCCGGAACTATGGCTACACCTTC | TRBJ1-2 | TRBV7-2 | NA | few
CASSYWRAQEETQYF | TGTGCCAGCAGTTACTGGCGGGCTCAAGAAGAGACCCAGTACTTC | TRBJ2-5 | TRBV6-5 | NA | NA
CASSLGSAGADTQYF | TGTGCCAGCAGCTTAGGGAGCGCCGGTGCAGATACGCAGTATTTT | TRBJ2-3 | TRBV7-9 | NA | many
CASSYSPGEQYF | TGTGCCAGCAGTTACTCGCCAGGCGAGCAGTACTTC | TRBJ2-7 | TRBV6-5 | NA | NA
CASTETGVINEQFF | TGTGCCAGTACCGAGACAGGGGTAATCAATGAGCAGTTCTTC | TRBJ2-1 | TRBV19 | TRBD1 | NA
CASSPQEINEKLFF | TGTGCCAGCTCACCACAGGAAATTAATGAAAAACTGTTTTTT | TRBJ1-4 | TRBV18 | NA | few
CASSRPGQTSEAFF | TGTGCCAGCAGCCGCCCGGGACAGACTTCTGAAGCTTTCTTT | TRBJ1-1 | TRBV28 | TRBD1 | NA
CASSLVGLAGAETQYF | TGTGCCAGCAGCTTAGTTGGACTAGCGGGAGCAGAGACCCAGTACTTC | TRBJ2-5 | TRBV7-8 | TRBD2 | many
CASRLDRGRSGANVLTF | TGCGCCAGCAGACTCGACAGGGGTCGCTCTGGGGCCAACGTCCTGACTTTC | TRBJ2-6 | TRBV5-1 | TRBD1 | NA
CSARAWGLVGHNEQFF | TGCAGTGCTAGAGCCTGGGGGCTAGTGGGTCACAATGAGCAGTTCTTC | TRBJ2-1 | TRBV20-1 | NA | NA
CASSLWNWYEQYF | TGTGCCAGCAGCTTATGGAACTGGTACGAGCAGTACTTC | TRBJ2-7 | TRBV11-1 | NA | NA
CASSFLGVNTEAFF | TGTGCCAGCAGCTTCTTGGGGGTGAACACTGAAGCTTTCTTT | TRBJ1-1 | TRBV7-9 | NA | many
CASRAARRGNEQFF | TGTGCCAGCAGGGCCGCCAGGCGGGGCAATGAGCAGTTCTTC | TRBJ2-1 | TRBV2 | NA | NA
CSGLGEGLRETQYF | TGCAGCGGACTGGGGGAGGGCCTGAGGGAGACCCAGTACTTC | TRBJ2-5 | TRBV29-1 | TRBD2 | few
CSAPTRADRGYTF | TGCAGTGCCCCTACTCGGGCAGACAGAGGCTACACCTTC | TRBJ1-2 | TRBV20-1 | NA | NA